These T cell receptor beta chains were read from a single sample in a study of cytomegalovirus exposure and HLA in healthy donors. TCRdb's copy holds only in-frame clones and misses some; the assay was immunoSEQ multiplex PCR. The sample includes about 180,000 clones, less than 85% of them seen just once. Material for sequencing was PBMCs. The source of these receptors is a man aged 18 to 35 in good health and CMV-seropositive. Both conserved end residues are part of each CDR3. D genes are given only for firm matches. Only part of the rows carry a size: once, few, many, or a class if the clone is expanded.

j_call | d_call | clone_size | v_call | cdr3_length | cdr3_aa | cdr3_nt
TRBJ1-2 | NA | NA | TRBV19 | 13 | CASSNHRDYGYTF | TGTGCCAGTAGCAACCACAGGGACTATGGCTACACCTTC
TRBJ1-1 | TRBD1 | NA | TRBV4-2 | 14 | CASNLGQPNTEAFF | TGTGCCAGCAACCTGGGACAGCCGAACACTGAAGCTTTCTTT
TRBJ2-7 | NA | NA | TRBV5-1 | 15 | CASRLGSAHSYEQYF | TGCGCCAGCAGGCTCGGAAGCGCCCATTCCTACGAGCAGTACTTC
TRBJ1-1 | TRBD1 | NA | TRBV25-1 | 15 | CASQGQGATDTEAFF | TGTGCCAGTCAAGGACAGGGGGCCACTGACACTGAAGCTTTCTTT
TRBJ1-2 | NA | NA | TRBV7-9 | 15 | CASSLGFRDSSGYTF | TGTGCCAGCAGCTTAGGGTTCCGGGACTCTTCCGGCTACACCTTC
TRBJ1-6 | TRBD1 | NA | TRBV6-1 | 14 | CASHIPGQGVPLHF | TGTGCCAGCCATATACCGGGACAGGGTGTCCCCCTCCACTTT
TRBJ2-2 | NA | NA | TRBV29-1 | 16 | CSVEDDNSRPAGELFF | TGCAGCGTTGAAGATGATAACAGTCGACCGGCGGGGGAGCTGTTTTTT
TRBJ1-1 | TRBD1 | NA | TRBV5-1 | 20 | CASSLGDRGFVWVMNTEAFF | TGCGCCAGCAGCTTGGGGGACAGGGGATTCGTTTGGGTGATGAACACTGAAGCTTTCTTT
TRBJ2-2 | NA | once | TRBV7-2 | 15 | CASSPGIPNTGELFF | TGTGCCAGCAGCCCCGGTATTCCGAACACCGGGGAGCTGTTTTTT
TRBJ2-7 | NA | NA | TRBV21-1 | 13 | CASISGQGHEQYF | TGTGCCAGCATCTCAGGACAGGGGCACGAGCAGTACTTC
TRBJ2-3 | NA | NA | TRBV4-1 | 15 | CASSQESSNGDTQYF | TGCGCCAGCAGCCAAGAGTCGTCCAACGGAGATACGCAGTATTTT
TRBJ1-2 | TRBD1 | once | TRBV6-1 | 15 | CASSSQGASNYGYTF | TGTGCCAGCAGTTCCCAGGGGGCCAGTAACTATGGCTACACCTTC
TRBJ2-5 | NA | NA | TRBV7-2 | 11 | CASGGAETQYF | TGTGCCAGCGGGGGGGCCGAGACCCAGTACTTC
TRBJ2-1 | NA | NA | TRBV5-1 | 12 | CASNSNHNEQFF | TGCGCCAGCAACTCAAATCACAATGAGCAGTTCTTC
TRBJ2-3 | TRBD2 | NA | TRBV30 | 14 | CAWGLAGGVDTQYF | TGTGCCTGGGGCCTAGCGGGGGGTGTAGATACGCAGTATTTT